What follows is one TCR beta chain and its context. The record originates from a study of blood T cell repertoires in COVID-19. Looking at the study overall: Italy, Spain and the United States were the sources of the convalescent and acute COVID-19 samples. T cells, B-cell-depleted T cells, or PBMCs provided the cDNA or gDNA that served as material.

Methods used by the authors: Scientists estimated how many nucleated cells there were by amplifying reference gene primers. The repertoire was sequenced with immunoSEQ multiplex PCR; TCRdb's copy has only in-frame clones and lacks some. The V and J calls and clone size come from that table; D and trimming were worked out from the DNA. The sample has about 150,000 clones, around four fifths seen once. The V gene lost 5 bases and the J gene lost 2 bases, with 15 bases spanning the gap. CDR1 is MDHEN and CDR2 is SYDVKM in the germline V gene. The CDR3 loop spans 15 amino acids. The specimen was peripheral blood. The V gene is TRBV28, the J gene TRBJ2-5; possibly TRBD1 for D (6 bases). The receptor was isolated from an elderly woman with acute or convalescent COVID-19. As DNA, the CDR3 is TGTGCCAGCAGTCTCCCTCAGGGGAAACAAGAGACCCAGTACTTC. Translation gives CASSLPQGKQETQYF.